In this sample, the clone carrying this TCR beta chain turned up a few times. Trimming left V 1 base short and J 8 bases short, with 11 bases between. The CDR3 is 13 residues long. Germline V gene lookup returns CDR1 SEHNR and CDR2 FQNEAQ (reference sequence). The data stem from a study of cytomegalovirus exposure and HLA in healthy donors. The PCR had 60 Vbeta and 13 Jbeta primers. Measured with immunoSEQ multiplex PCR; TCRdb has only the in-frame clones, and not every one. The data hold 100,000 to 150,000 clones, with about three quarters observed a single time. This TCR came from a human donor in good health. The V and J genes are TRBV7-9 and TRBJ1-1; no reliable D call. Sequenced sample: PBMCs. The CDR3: CASSLGIVGEAFF. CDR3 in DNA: TGTGCCAGCAGCTTAGGAATCGTTGGCGAAGCTTTCTTT.